One and the same sample provided the 14 T cell receptor beta chains below, sequenced in a study of T cells in Graves' hyperthyroidism and ophthalmopathy. Amplified regions were TCR beta CDR3 sequences from RNA transcripts. HTBI primers were the set used in a first-round RT-PCR of the TCR CDR3. TCRdb used MiXCR to reprocess the multiplex PCR reads, holding one entry per CDR3 protein. The data hold 300,000 to 400,000 distinct CDR3 sequences, with about 15% observed a single time. The specimen was blood. Receptors originate from a woman in her 30s with Graves' hyperthyroidism.

This clonotype appeared many times. The chain employs TRBV28 and TRBJ2-5; 9 bases match TRBD2. Looked up from germline, CDR1 is MDHEN and CDR2 is SYDVKM. There are 12 residues in the CDR3. Germline trimming cut 5 bases from V and 9 bases from J; bases unmatched to any gene: 4. The DNA for the CDR3 is TGTGCCAGCAGTGACCGCGGGGGGGCCCAGTACTTC. This encodes CASSDRGGAQYF. Full variable domain (missing parts from reference TRBV28 and TRBJ2-5): DVKVTQSSRYLVKRTGEKVFLECVQDMDHENMFWYRQDPGLGLRLIYFSYDVKMKEKGDIPEGYSVSREKKERFSLILESASTNQTSMYLCASSDRGGAQYFGPGTRLLVL.

This clonotype has more than one count but fewer than ten. V gene TRBV5-1 combines with J gene TRBJ2-5, with D unclear. This CDR3 comprises 14 residues. Germline V gene data show CDR1 as SGHRS and CDR2 as YFSETQ. V lost 0 bases, J lost 1 base, and 7 bases lay in between. CDR3 amino acids: CASSLVTSQETQYF. CDR3 DNA: TGCGCCAGCAGCTTGGTTACATCCCAAGAGACCCAGTACTTC. Full variable domain (missing parts from reference TRBV5-1 and TRBJ2-5): KAGVTQTPRYLIKTRGQQVTLSCSPISGHRSVSWYQQTPGQGLQFLFEYFSETQRNKGNFPGRFSGRQFSNSRSEMNVSTLELGDSALYLCASSLVTSQETQYFGPGTRLLVL.

This clonotype has a handful of counts. The V gene is TRBV10-3, the J gene TRBJ1-1; 7 bases match TRBD1. The trim removed 2 bases at V and 6 bases at J, leaving 12 bases unmatched. Germline V gene data show CDR1 as ENHRY and CDR2 as SYGVKD. The CDR3 loop spans 16 amino acids. The DNA of the CDR3 is TGTGCCATCAGTGAGAAGGACAGGACGGGGGCCCCTGAAGCTTTCTTT. This sequence encodes CAISEKDRTGAPEAFF.

This sequence joins TRBV19 and TRBJ1-1; 9 bases are a match to TRBD1. Germline trimming cut 6 bases from V and 1 base from J; bases unmatched to any gene: 3. Germline values: CDR1 LNHDA, CDR2 SQIVND (reference sequence). This CDR3 has 14 residues. CDR3 in DNA: TGTGCCAGTAGGGTGACAGGGGGGAACACTGAAGCTTTCTTT. Translated, it gives CASRVTGGNTEAFF.

A note on this clonotype: It may be a read error: a sequence one base away is much more abundant. The missing conserved phenylalanine or tryptophan at the end of this CDR3 makes a read error likely. The chain employs TRBV19 and TRBJ2-7; 7 bases align to TRBD1. The CDR3 is 15 amino acids. The junction had 6 bases not matched to a gene; V was cut back by 3 bases and J by 1 base. Per the germline V gene, CDR1 is LNHDA and CDR2 is SQIVND (reference sequence). For the CDR3, the DNA is TGTGCCAGTAGTATCGCCAGGGGGATTTCCTACGAGCAGTACCTC. Residues: CASSIARGISYEQYL.

The chain has TRBV28 and TRBJ2-1; TRBD1 matches 7 bases. The CDR3 consists of 15 residues. With V trimmed by 6 bases and J by 2 bases, 7 bases remained unmatched. In germline, CDR1 is MDHEN, CDR2 SYDVKM. CDR3 in amino acids: CASSPRTGPYNEQFF. The CDR3 region has the DNA TGTGCCAGCAGCCCCCGGACAGGCCCCTACAATGAGCAGTTCTTC.

The gene calls are TRBV20-1 and TRBJ2-7; D is perhaps TRBD1 (6 bases). With 5 bases removed from V and 0 bases from J, the gap between germline ends came to 11 bases. The CDR3 runs to 13 residues. The V gene's germline CDR1 is DFQATT and CDR2 SNEGSKA (reference sequence). CDR3 loop: CSASGQHSYEQYF. CDR3 nucleotides: TGCAGTGCTTCCGGACAGCACTCCTACGAGCAGTACTTC.

Worth noting for this clonotype: A much larger clonotype is one base distant, so this may be a read error. The chain recombines TRBV28 with TRBJ1-2; no firm D call. Germline V gives CDR1 MDHEN, CDR2 SYDVKM. This CDR3 has 11 residues. Trimming removed 4 bases from V and 8 bases from J, with 8 bases in between. The CDR3 DNA follows: TGTGCCAGCAGTTCCCCGGGGGGCTACACCTTC. Protein sequence: CASSSPGGYTF.

This clonotype was recorded many times. The chain joins TRBV28 to TRBJ2-6; D not certain. The length of the CDR3 is 14 residues. Trimming stripped 8 bases from V and 4 bases from J, with 12 bases between. Germline V CDR1 and CDR2: MDHEN, SYDVKM. The CDR3 is CASRTKEGANVLTF. CDR3 nucleotide sequence: TGTGCCAGCCGGACCAAAGAGGGGGCCAACGTCCTGACTTTC. Full variable domain (rest looked up from reference TRBV28 and TRBJ2-6): DVKVTQSSRYLVKRTGEKVFLECVQDMDHENMFWYRQDPGLGLRLIYFSYDVKMKEKGDIPEGYSVSREKKERFSLILESASTNQTSMYLCASRTKEGANVLTFGAGSRLTVL.

This clonotype was detected many times. The rearrangement uses TRBV2 and TRBJ2-5; TRBD2 matches at 10 bases. The germline V gene has CDR1 SNHLY and CDR2 FYNNEI. CDR3 size: 16 residues. Losses at the gene ends were 1 base for V and 2 bases for J; bases not matched to a gene: 4. This chain's CDR3 is CASSEGLAGEQETQYF. In nucleotides, the CDR3 is TGTGCCAGCAGTGAAGGGCTAGCGGGGGAGCAAGAGACCCAGTACTTC.

This clonotype appeared many times. This chain links TRBV27 with TRBJ1-5, with a weak D call TRBD1 (5 bases). The CDR3 has 15 residues. Germline lookup yields CDR1 MNHEY and CDR2 SMNVEV (reference sequence). Trimming took off 0 bases at V and 6 bases at J, with 12 bases between the two ends. The CDR3 reads CASSLSPGYSQPQHF. CDR3 nucleotide sequence: TGTGCCAGCAGTTTATCCCCAGGGTACAGTCAGCCCCAGCATTTT.

This clonotype was found a few times. The chain joins TRBV20-1 to TRBJ2-6; D is uncertain. CDR3 length: 13 residues. V was clipped by 2 bases and J by 1 base, with 3 bases between them. Germline V gene sequence: CDR1 DFQATT, CDR2 SNEGSKA (reference sequence). CDR3 protein: CSARLSGANVLTF. CDR3 nucleotide sequence: TGCAGTGCTAGACTATCTGGGGCCAACGTCCTGACTTTC.

This clonotype was detected only a few times. This sequence joins TRBV20-1 and TRBJ2-3, with D perhaps given as TRBD1 or TRBD2 (5 bases each). This CDR3 is built from 15 residues. The V end was cut by 7 bases, the J end by 2 bases, with 19 bases between. Germline assignment: CDR1 DFQATT and CDR2 SNEGSKA (reference sequence). The DNA for the CDR3 is TGCAGTGTAAGGGGTCCAGAAGACTACACAGATACGCAGTATTTT. Translated, it gives CSVRGPEDYTDTQYF.

A single count supports this clonotype. The chain employs TRBV5-6 and TRBJ2-7; D remains unclear. Trimming left V 0 bases short and J 4 bases short, with 5 bases between. Germline CDR1 is SGHDT and CDR2 is YYEEEE. The CDR3 spans 12 residues. The DNA of the CDR3 is TGTGCCAGCAGCTTGGCCATGTACGAGCAGTACTTC. Amino acids: CASSLAMYEQYF.